This TCR beta chain was documented in a study of blood T cells in healthy people across ages. Trimming stripped 4 bases from V and 6 bases from J, with 19 bases between. Germline V gene lookup returns CDR1 SGHAT and CDR2 FQNNGV. The CDR3 spans 16 residues. No fewer than 5.5 micrograms of total RNA were isolated from every sample. A sample-barcoded 5' primer and a J-beta primer mix were used in a second PCR of roughly 7 to 11 cycles. Using its own MiXCR run on the 5' RACE reads, TCRdb lists one record per CDR3 protein. The sample shows almost 550,000 distinct CDR3 sequences, 24% of them seen only once. The same sample was also studied in work on T cells of mothers and their children. Per that paper: Related mother-child pairs shared marginally more repertoire than unrelated pairs, though not significantly.

The rearrangement uses TRBV11-2 and TRBJ2-1, with D tentatively TRBD2 (6 bases). This TCR came from a boy under 18 in good health. Input material: blood. CDR3 sequence reads: CASSSVPGLMGNEQFF. In DNA, the CDR3 is TGTGCCAGCAGCTCCGTACCGGGACTCATGGGCAATGAGCAGTTCTTC.